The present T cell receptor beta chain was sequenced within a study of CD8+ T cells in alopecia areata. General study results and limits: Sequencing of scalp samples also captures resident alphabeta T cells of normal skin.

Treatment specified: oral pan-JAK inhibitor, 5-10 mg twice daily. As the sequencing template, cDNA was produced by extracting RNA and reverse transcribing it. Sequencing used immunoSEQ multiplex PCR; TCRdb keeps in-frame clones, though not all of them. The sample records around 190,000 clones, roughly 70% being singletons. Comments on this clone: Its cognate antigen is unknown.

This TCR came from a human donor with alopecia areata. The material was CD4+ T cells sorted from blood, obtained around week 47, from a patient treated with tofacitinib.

The CDR3 sequence: CSVVQPGTGSSFYNEQFF. CDR3 in DNA: TGCAGCGTTGTACAACCCGGGACAGGTTCGTCTTTTTACAATGAGCAGTTCTTC. The chain recombines TRBV29-1 with TRBJ2-1; TRBD1 matches at 8 bases. The germline gives CDR1 SQVTM, CDR2 ANQGSEA. Germline trimming cut 4 bases from V and 4 bases from J; bases unmatched to any gene: 18. The CDR3 spans 18 residues.